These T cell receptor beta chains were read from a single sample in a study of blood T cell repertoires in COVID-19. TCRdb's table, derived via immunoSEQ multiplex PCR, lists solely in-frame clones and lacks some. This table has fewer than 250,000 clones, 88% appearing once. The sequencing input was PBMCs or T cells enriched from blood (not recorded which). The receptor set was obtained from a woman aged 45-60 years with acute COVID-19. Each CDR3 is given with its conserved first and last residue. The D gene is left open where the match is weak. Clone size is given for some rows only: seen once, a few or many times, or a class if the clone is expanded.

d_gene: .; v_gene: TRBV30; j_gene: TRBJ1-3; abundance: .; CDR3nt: TGTGCCTGGAGGACAAAGAGCTCTGGAAACACCATATATTTT; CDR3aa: CAWRTKSSGNTIYF
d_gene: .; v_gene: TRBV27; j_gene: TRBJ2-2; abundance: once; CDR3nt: TGTGCCAGCAGTTCCCAGAACACCGGGGAGCTGTTTTTT; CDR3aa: CASSSQNTGELFF
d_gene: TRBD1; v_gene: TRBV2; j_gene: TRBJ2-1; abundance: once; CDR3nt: TGTGCCAGCAAAAGACAGGGTGCCTCCTACAATGAGCAGTTCTTC; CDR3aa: CASKRQGASYNEQFF
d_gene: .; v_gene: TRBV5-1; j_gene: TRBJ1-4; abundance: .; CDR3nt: TGCGCCAGCAGCTTGGGGGACCAGGGACTTAATGAAAAACTGTTTTTT; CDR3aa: CASSLGDQGLNEKLFF
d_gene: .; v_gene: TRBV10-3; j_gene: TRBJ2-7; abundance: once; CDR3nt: TGTGCCATCAAGGAGGGGCTCTACGAGCAGTACTTC; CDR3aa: CAIKEGLYEQYF
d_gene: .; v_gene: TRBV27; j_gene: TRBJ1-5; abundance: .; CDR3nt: TGTGCCAGCAGCGACCCAGGGTTGGGCGATCAGCCCCAGCATTTT; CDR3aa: CASSDPGLGDQPQHF
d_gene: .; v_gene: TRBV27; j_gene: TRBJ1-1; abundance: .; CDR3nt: TGTGCCAGCAGTTTATACGGGCAGGGGAACACTGAAGCTTTCTTT; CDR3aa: CASSLYGQGNTEAFF
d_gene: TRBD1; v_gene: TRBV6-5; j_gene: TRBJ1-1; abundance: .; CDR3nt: TGTGCCAGCAGTCCGGACAGGGGAGGCCTCACTGAAGCTTTCTTT; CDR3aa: CASSPDRGGLTEAFF
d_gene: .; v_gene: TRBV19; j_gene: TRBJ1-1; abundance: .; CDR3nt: TGTGCCAGTAGTATACAGGCGAACACTGAAGCTTTCTTT; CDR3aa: CASSIQANTEAFF
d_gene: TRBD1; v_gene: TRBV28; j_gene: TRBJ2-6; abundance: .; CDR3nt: TGTGCCAGCAGCCTACAGGGGGACCCCGGGGCCAACGTCCTGACTTTC; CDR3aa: CASSLQGDPGANVLTF
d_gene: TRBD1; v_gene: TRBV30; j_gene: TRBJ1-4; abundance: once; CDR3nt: TGTGCCTGGGAACACAGGGGCGCCGCAACTAATGAAAAACTGTTTTTT; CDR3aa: CAWEHRGAATNEKLFF
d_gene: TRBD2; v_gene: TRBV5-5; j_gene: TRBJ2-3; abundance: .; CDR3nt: TGTGCCAGCAGCCTAGCGGGAGGTCCGGATACGCAGTATTTT; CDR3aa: CASSLAGGPDTQYF
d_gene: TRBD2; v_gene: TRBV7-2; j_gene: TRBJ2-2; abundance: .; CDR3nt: TGTGCCAGCAGCTTAGATCTCCTAGCGGGAGTGGCCGGGGAGCTGTTTTTT; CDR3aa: CASSLDLLAGVAGELFF
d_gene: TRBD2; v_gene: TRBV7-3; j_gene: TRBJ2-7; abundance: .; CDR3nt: TGTGCCAGCAGCTTAACGCGGGAGAACGAGCAGTACTTC; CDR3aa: CASSLTRENEQYF
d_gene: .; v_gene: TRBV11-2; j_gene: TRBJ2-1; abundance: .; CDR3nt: TGTGCCAGCAGCCGAGCGGGCAGCTCCTACAATGAGCAGTTCTTC; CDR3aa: CASSRAGSSYNEQFF
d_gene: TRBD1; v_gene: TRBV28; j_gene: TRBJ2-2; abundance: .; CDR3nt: TGTGCCAGCAGCCCAGGGGGCGCAAGAAACGGGGAGCTGTTTTTT; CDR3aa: CASSPGGARNGELFF
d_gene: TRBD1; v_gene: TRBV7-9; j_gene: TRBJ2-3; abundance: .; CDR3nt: TGTGCCAGCAGCCTGGGCGGGACAGGGCTCACAGATACGCAGTATTTT; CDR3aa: CASSLGGTGLTDTQYF
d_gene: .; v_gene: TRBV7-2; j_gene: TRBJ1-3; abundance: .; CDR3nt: TGTGCCAGCAGCCGGGACTACTCTGGAAACACCATATATTTT; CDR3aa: CASSRDYSGNTIYF
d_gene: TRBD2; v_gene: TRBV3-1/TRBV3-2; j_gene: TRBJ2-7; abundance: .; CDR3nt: TGTGCCAGCAGCCTCCGGACTAGCGGGAGGGCGGGTGAGCAGTACTTC; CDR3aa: CASSLRTSGRAGEQYF
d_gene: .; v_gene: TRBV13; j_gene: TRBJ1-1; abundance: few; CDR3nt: TGTGCCAGCAGCTTACGTGCACAGGGGAACACTGAAGCTTTCTTT; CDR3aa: CASSLRAQGNTEAFF
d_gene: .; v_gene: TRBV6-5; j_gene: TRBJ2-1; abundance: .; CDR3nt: TGTGCCAGCAGTCCCAGACAGAGTTTCAATGAGCAGTTCTTC; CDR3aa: CASSPRQSFNEQFF
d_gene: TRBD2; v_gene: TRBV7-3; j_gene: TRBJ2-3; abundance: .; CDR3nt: TGTGCCAGCAGCTACCGACTAGCGGGCAGCACAGATACGCAGTATTTT; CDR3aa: CASSYRLAGSTDTQYF